These 26 T cell receptor beta chains share one sample of origin, sequenced in a study of cytomegalovirus exposure and HLA in healthy donors. Sequencing used immunoSEQ multiplex PCR; TCRdb keeps in-frame clones, though not all of them. The sample has 150,000 or so clones; approximately 88% are singletons. The source material was PBMCs. The source is a woman between 18 and 30 years old in good health and CMV-seropositive.

The chain combines TRBV11-2 with TRBJ2-3; D perhaps matches TRBD2 (6 bases). CDR3 length: 17 amino acids. The V gene lost 5 bases and the J gene lost 0 bases, with 18 bases spanning the gap. Looked up from germline, CDR1 is SGHAT and CDR2 is FQNNGV. This chain's CDR3 is CASSVSGGGTSTDTQYF. DNA for the CDR3: TGTGCCAGCAGCGTAAGTGGTGGCGGGACTAGCACAGATACGCAGTATTTT.

The chain recombines TRBV23-1 with TRBJ2-7; no firm D call. TRBV23-1 is an open reading frame, and its role is uncertain. The CDR3 spans 14 residues. The V and J ends lost 3 bases and 5 bases respectively, with 14 bases between them. CDR3 loop: CASSQSERLDEQYF. As DNA, the CDR3 is TGCGCCAGCAGTCAGTCGGAGCGATTGGACGAGCAGTACTTC.

This clone was picked up a small number of times. The chain has TRBV7-2 and TRBJ2-1; 11 bases map to TRBD1. CDR1 SGHTA and CDR2 FQGNSA come from the germline V gene. CDR3 length: 16 amino acids. V was pared by 5 bases and J by 6 bases, with 9 bases of the junction left unmatched. CDR3 amino acids: CASSTRSGTGGNEQFF. For the CDR3, the DNA is TGTGCCAGCAGCACGCGTTCCGGGACAGGGGGCAATGAGCAGTTCTTC.

The chain couples TRBV5-6 to TRBJ2-1, with D tentatively TRBD2 (5 bases). Germline V lookup: CDR1 SGHDT, CDR2 YYEEEE. Trimming pared 0 bases from V and 4 bases from J, leaving 8 bases between. The CDR3 contains 14 residues. Here the CDR3 reads CASSLEGLYNEQFF. CDR3 nucleotides: TGTGCCAGCAGCTTGGAAGGACTTTACAATGAGCAGTTCTTC.

This chain uses TRBV19 with TRBJ2-7; 14 positions agree with TRBD2. CDR1 is LNHDA and CDR2 is SQIVND in the germline V gene (reference sequence). V shed 6 bases, J shed 5 bases, and the junction held 9 bases outside the gene matches. CDR3 length: 16 amino acids. The CDR3 bases are TGTGCCAGTAGGGCCGGGACTAGCGGGAGATACCACGAGCAGTACTTC. It codes for CASRAGTSGRYHEQYF.

Comment on this clone: Other DNA sequences within the sample encode an identical CDR3. The V call is TRBV5-4, the J call TRBJ2-7, with 8 bases lining up with TRBD1. The CDR3 has 14 residues. Germline V gives CDR1 SGHNT, CDR2 YYREEE (reference sequence). V gave up 0 bases and J gave up 7 bases; unmatched junction bases: 6. In DNA, the CDR3 is TGTGCCAGCAGCTTGGCCCAGGGGGCGCGTGAGCAGTACTTC. Its protein product is CASSLAQGAREQYF.

J is TRBJ1-5 and V is TRBV18, with TRBD1 matching over 7 bases. CDR1 is KGHSH, CDR2 LQKENI, per germline. This CDR3 spans 15 amino acids. Unmatched junction bases numbered 2, after V lost 3 bases and J lost 0 bases. The CDR3 spells CASSPGQHSNQPQHF. The CDR3 DNA reads TGTGCCAGCTCACCGGGACAGCATAGCAATCAGCCCCAGCATTTT.

Only one count was recorded for this clone. This sequence joins TRBV7-6 and TRBJ1-5; TRBD1 agrees at 8 bases. The CDR3 contains 17 residues. The germline V gene has CDR1 SGHVS and CDR2 FNYEAQ. The V gene end was trimmed by 3 bases and the J gene end by 1 base; junction bases not matched to a gene: 8. The CDR3 is CASSLGQAVGSNQPQHF. DNA of the CDR3: TGTGCCAGCAGCTTGGGACAGGCTGTAGGAAGCAATCAGCCCCAGCATTTT.

V usage is TRBV30 and J usage is TRBJ2-1; no clear D gene. With 0 bases removed from V and 7 bases from J, the gap between germline ends came to 4 bases. Germline CDR1 reads GTSNPN; CDR2 reads SVGIG (reference sequence). There are 11 residues in the CDR3. This CDR3 reads CAWSVRNEQFF. DNA for the CDR3: TGTGCCTGGAGTGTACGGAATGAGCAGTTCTTC.

V and J are TRBV18 and TRBJ2-1; 10 nucleotides match TRBD2. This CDR3 contains 15 residues. Germline trimming cut 5 bases from V and 3 bases from J; bases unmatched to any gene: 4. CDR1 is KGHSH, CDR2 LQKENI, per germline. The CDR3 nucleotides read TGTGCCAGCTCAAGGCTAGCGGGGGACTACAATGAGCAGTTCTTC. Translation: CASSRLAGDYNEQFF.

The rearrangement joins TRBV9 to TRBJ2-7; D is possibly TRBD2 (6 bases). Germline CDR1 and CDR2: SGDLS and YYNGEE. Trimming took 2 bases from V and 1 from J, leaving 10 bases between them. This CDR3 comprises 14 residues. CDR3 sequence: CASSVGTLSYEQYF. CDR3 DNA: TGTGCCAGCAGCGTCGGGACTCTTTCCTACGAGCAGTACTTC.

This clone is a singleton in its sample. V usage is TRBV28 and J usage is TRBJ2-5, with D uncertain. The V gene lost 2 bases and the J gene lost 4 bases, with 8 bases spanning the gap. CDR1 and CDR2 (germline): MDHEN, SYDVKM. This CDR3 is 13 amino acids long. The CDR3 bases are TGTGCCAGCAGTTTAGGTGCTAGAGAGACCCAGTACTTC. Translation: CASSLGARETQYF. Drawing the rest from reference TRBV28 and TRBJ2-5, the complete variable domain is DVKVTQSSRYLVKRTGEKVFLECVQDMDHENMFWYRQDPGLGLRLIYFSYDVKMKEKGDIPEGYSVSREKKERFSLILESASTNQTSMYLCASSLGARETQYFGPGTRLLVL.

The genes are TRBV7-6 and TRBJ1-4; D gene uncertain. The CDR3 covers 16 residues. The germline gives CDR1 SGHVS, CDR2 FNYEAQ. The V and J ends lost 3 bases and 2 bases respectively, with 13 bases between them. CDR3 DNA: TGTGCCAGCAGCTTTCGAGGCGGGTCGACTAATGAAAAACTGTTTTTT. It encodes CASSFRGGSTNEKLFF.

V gene TRBV11-3 combines with J gene TRBJ2-7, with D possibly matching TRBD1 (5 bases). CDR3 length: 15 residues. V lost 5 bases, J lost 2 bases, and 16 bases lay in between. Germline CDR1 is SGHNT and CDR2 is YENEEA. The CDR3 here is CASSLGAVLPYEQYF. CDR3 nucleotides: TGTGCCAGCAGCCTTGGGGCAGTCCTCCCCTACGAGCAGTACTTC. The full variable domain, completed using reference TRBV11-3 and TRBJ2-7, is EAGVVQSPRYKIIEKKQPVAFWCNPISGHNTLYWYLQNLGQGPELLIRYENEEAVDDSQLPKDRFSAERLKGVDSTLKIQPAELGDSAVYLCASSLGAVLPYEQYFGPGTRLTVT.

The chain uses TRBV10-1 and TRBJ2-5, with a weak D call TRBD2 (6 bases). Per germline, CDR1 WNHNN and CDR2 SYGVQD (reference sequence). Trimming cost V 4 bases and J 4 bases, with 13 bases left between them. This CDR3 has 14 amino acids. The CDR3 protein is CASSGPGLGETQYF. CDR3 nucleotides: TGCGCCAGCAGTGGCCCGGGACTCGGAGAGACCCAGTACTTC.

V gene TRBV29-1 combines with J gene TRBJ2-3; 14 bases match TRBD2. V lost 5 bases and J lost 2; bases outside the gene matches: 12. This CDR3 comprises 18 residues. Germline V lookup: CDR1 SQVTM, CDR2 ANQGSEA. CDR3: CSVRVWTSGRPITDTQYF. DNA for the CDR3: TGCAGCGTTCGGGTTTGGACTAGCGGGAGGCCGATCACAGATACGCAGTATTTT.

The table lists this clone with a count of one. J is TRBJ1-3 and V is TRBV19, with 8 bases aligning to TRBD1. The CDR3 spans 15 residues. J lost 3 bases, V lost 3 bases, and 4 bases had no gene match. Germline lookup yields CDR1 LNHDA and CDR2 SQIVND (reference sequence). The CDR3 nucleotides are TGTGCCAGTAGTATGACAGGGGACTTTGGAAACACCATATATTTT. This gives the protein CASSMTGDFGNTIYF.

Only one count was recorded for this clone. V and J are TRBV11-3 and TRBJ2-3; TRBD1 might be the D (6 bases). The CDR3 covers 13 residues. V was clipped by 4 bases and J by 7 bases, with 12 bases between them. Looked up from germline, CDR1 is SGHNT and CDR2 is YENEEA. CDR3 residues: CASSSGAMNTQYF. In DNA form, the CDR3 reads TGTGCCAGCAGCTCAGGGGCTATGAATACGCAGTATTTT.

This chain links TRBV11-3 with TRBJ2-5; a weak D match, TRBD2 (5 bases). Trimming pared 7 bases from V and 8 bases from J, leaving 14 bases between. CDR1 is SGHNT and CDR2 is YENEEA in the germline V gene. The CDR3 length is 12 residues. This chain's CDR3 is CASNSGTATQYF. The DNA of the CDR3 is TGTGCCAGCAACTCGGGAACAGCTACCCAGTACTTC.

V gene TRBV6-6 combines with J gene TRBJ1-3, with 7 bases that match TRBD1. CDR1 and CDR2 (germline): MNHNY, SVGAGI (reference sequence). After removal of 4 bases from V and 5 bases from J, the junction contained 11 bases not matched to a gene. The CDR3 is 16 residues long. The CDR3 nucleotides read TGTGCCAGCAGTTCCTCTCAGGGACAGCTGAGAAACACCATATATTTT. Its translation is CASSSSQGQLRNTIYF.

The rearrangement joins TRBV10-1 to TRBJ2-4; 9 nucleotides match TRBD1. Germline lookup yields CDR1 WNHNN and CDR2 SYGVQD (reference sequence). The V gene end was trimmed by 6 bases and the J gene end by 8 bases; junction bases not matched to a gene: 2. The CDR3 covers 12 residues. The CDR3 loop reads CASRDRGDIQYF. The CDR3 nucleotides are TGCGCCAGCAGGGACAGGGGAGACATTCAGTACTTC.

The table lists this clone with a count of one. The chain couples TRBV14 to TRBJ2-7; TRBD2 matches 10 bases. Looked up from germline, CDR1 is SGHDN and CDR2 is FVKESK. The CDR3 has 16 amino acids. The V gene end was trimmed by 1 base and the J gene end by 7 bases; junction bases not matched to a gene: 10. CDR3 in DNA: TGTGCCAGCAGCCAAGGGACTAGCGGTCTCGTCGGGGAGCAGTACTTC. This sequence encodes CASSQGTSGLVGEQYF.

The chain is built from TRBV6-1 and TRBJ1-1, with D tentatively TRBD1 (6 bases). V was cut by 1 base and J by 2 bases, with 11 bases left in between. Germline V gene sequence: CDR1 MNHNS, CDR2 SASEGT. The length of the CDR3 is 15 residues. CDR3 sequence (DNA): TGTGCCAGCAGTGAAGTCCCAGGGGCTAACACTGAAGCTTTCTTT. Translating it yields CASSEVPGANTEAFF.

The rearrangement joins TRBV29-1 to TRBJ2-1, with D possibly TRBD2 on 5 matching bases. Trimming took 8 bases from V and 5 from J, leaving 13 bases between them. Per the germline V gene, CDR1 is SQVTM and CDR2 is ANQGSEA. The CDR3 totals 12 residues. CDR3 nucleotide sequence: TGCAGCCCCCGGGGAAAAAACAATGAGCAGTTCTTC. This sequence encodes CSPRGKNNEQFF.

The chain combines TRBV10-1 with TRBJ2-1; 8 bases align to TRBD2. Germline assignment: CDR1 WNHNN and CDR2 SYGVQD (reference sequence). This CDR3 has 16 amino acids. Losses at the gene ends were 2 bases for V and 1 base for J; bases not matched to a gene: 4. This CDR3 is CASSEASGRSYNEQFF. In DNA form, the CDR3 reads TGCGCCAGCAGTGAGGCCAGCGGGAGATCCTACAATGAGCAGTTCTTC.

This clone was counted once. The rearrangement links TRBV7-9 to TRBJ1-3; no clear D gene. From germline, CDR1 is SEHNR and CDR2 FQNEAQ (reference sequence). The germline V and J ends were trimmed by 5 bases and 0 bases, with 5 bases remaining between them. The CDR3 has 13 amino acids. CDR3 nucleotide sequence: TGTGCCAGCAGCGACAACTCTGGAAACACCATATATTTT. Amino acids: CASSDNSGNTIYF.